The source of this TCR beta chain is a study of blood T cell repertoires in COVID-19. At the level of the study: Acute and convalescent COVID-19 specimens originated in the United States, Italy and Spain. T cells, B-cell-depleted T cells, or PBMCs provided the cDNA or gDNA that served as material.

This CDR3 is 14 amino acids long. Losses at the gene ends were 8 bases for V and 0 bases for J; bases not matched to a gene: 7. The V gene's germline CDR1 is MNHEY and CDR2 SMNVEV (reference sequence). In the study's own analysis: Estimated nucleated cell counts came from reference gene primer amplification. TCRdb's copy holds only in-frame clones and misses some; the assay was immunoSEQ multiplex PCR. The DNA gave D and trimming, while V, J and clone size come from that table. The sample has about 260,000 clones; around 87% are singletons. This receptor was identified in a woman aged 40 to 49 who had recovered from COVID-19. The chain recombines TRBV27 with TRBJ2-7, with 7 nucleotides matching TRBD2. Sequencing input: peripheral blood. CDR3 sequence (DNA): TGTGCCAGCCAACTAGCGCTCAGCTCCTACGAGCAGTACTTC. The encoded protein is CASQLALSSYEQYF.